Below, one T cell receptor (beta chain) is given with its context. Antigen: not known. This entry comes from a study of response to subunit inactivated influenza vaccine. CDR1 and CDR2 (germline): MNHEY, SVGAGI. The CDR3 extends over 15 amino acids. Trimming removed 4 bases at V and 0 bases at J, with 9 bases between. Findings and limits, study-wide: Researchers suggested that each seasonal influenza vaccination recruits few new T cells.

Using its own MiXCR run on the RT-PCR reads, TCRdb lists one record per CDR3 protein. Of around 570,000 distinct CDR3 sequences listed, 6.5% to 8% are singletons. This rearrangement joins TRBV6-5 to TRBJ2-2; no clear D. The source material was PBMCs from blood, sampled less than 30 months after vaccination. The TCR sequence derives from a man between 50 and 75 years old who received an inactivated influenza vaccine. CDR3 protein: CASSFRAANTGELFF. For the CDR3, the DNA is TGTGCCAGCAGTTTTAGGGCAGCGAACACCGGGGAGCTGTTTTTT.